These T cell receptor beta chains were read from a single sample in a study of PD-L1 blockade in urothelial cancer. Sequencing was performed with immunoSEQ multiplex PCR; in TCRdb, only in-frame clones are kept and a portion is missing. The sample holds about 72,000 clones, about 85% seen once. The source material was PBMCs, sampled around atezolizumab (anti-PD-L1) treatment. The source of these receptors is a man in his 70s with urothelial cancer. CDR3s include the opening cysteine and the closing phenylalanine or tryptophan. A D gene is named only where the DNA matches it firmly. Only part of the rows carry a size: once, few, many, or a class if the clone is expanded.

>TRBV28|TRBD2|-|TRBJ2-3
CASRGGLAVSTDTQYF
TGTGCCAGCAGAGGAGGGCTAGCGGTCAGCACAGATACGCAGTATTTT
>TRBV5-1|-|-|TRBJ1-1
CASSLAGQPNTEAFF
TGCGCCAGCAGCTTGGCAGGACAACCTAACACTGAAGCTTTCTTT
>TRBV5-1|-|-|TRBJ2-5
CASSLAGVGETQYF
TGCGCCAGCAGCTTGGCCGGGGTGGGAGAGACCCAGTACTTC
>TRBV6-5|TRBD2|-|TRBJ2-7
CASSYLVGGLSYEQYF
TGTGCCAGCAGTTACTTGGTGGGAGGGCTATCCTACGAGCAGTACTTC
>TRBV6-1|TRBD2|-|TRBJ2-4
CASSEDGLAGITGAKNIQYF
TGTGCCAGCAGTGAAGATGGACTAGCGGGAATCACCGGGGCCAAAAACATTCAGTACTTC
>TRBV29-1|TRBD2|-|TRBJ2-1
CSVVLLAGGYNEQFF
TGCAGCGTTGTCCTACTAGCGGGAGGGTACAATGAGCAGTTCTTC
>TRBV15|-|few|TRBJ1-1
CATSRDRVMNTEAFF
TGTGCCACCAGCAGGGACAGAGTAATGAACACTGAAGCTTTCTTT
>TRBV13|TRBD1|-|TRBJ2-1
CASSFRGPDPSYNEQFF
TGTGCCAGCAGCTTCAGGGGGCCCGATCCGTCCTACAATGAGCAGTTCTTC
>TRBV5-1|-|-|TRBJ2-5
CASSLYQGQETQYF
TGCGCCAGCAGCTTGTATCAGGGGCAAGAGACCCAGTACTTC
>TRBV5-3|TRBD2|once|TRBJ2-1
CARKSGSGLGGFF
TGTGCCAGAAAAAGCGGGAGTGGTTTAGGGGGGTTCTTC
>TRBV28|-|-|TRBJ2-7
CASSSLGGSYEQYF
TGTGCCAGCAGTTCGCTCGGCGGCTCCTACGAGCAGTACTTC
>TRBV7-9|TRBD1|few|TRBJ1-2
CASSLAQGVGYGYTF
TGTGCCAGCAGCTTAGCGCAGGGGGTTGGCTATGGCTACACCTTC
>TRBV2|TRBD2|-|TRBJ2-1
CASERLAGLNEQFF
TGTGCCAGCGAAAGACTAGCGGGACTAAATGAGCAGTTCTTC
>TRBV5-8|-|once|TRBJ1-4
CASSWGGTGEKLFF
TGTGCCAGCAGCTGGGGCGGTACGGGTGAAAAACTGTTTTTT
>TRBV27|TRBD1|-|TRBJ2-1
CASRTGGTEQFF
TGTGCCAGTAGGACAGGGGGCACTGAGCAGTTCTTC
>TRBV28|-|-|TRBJ2-7
CASSSPDRYEQYF
TGTGCCAGCAGTTCCCCCGACAGGTACGAGCAGTACTTC
>TRBV7-9|-|-|TRBJ2-3
CASSQRTDTQYF
TGTGCCAGCAGCCAGCGGACAGATACGCAGTATTTT
>TRBV25-1|-|-|TRBJ1-2
CASSEFGRYGYTF
TGTGCCAGCAGTGAATTCGGTAGATATGGCTACACCTTC
>TRBV28|-|-|TRBJ1-4
CASRPYNGEKLFF
TGTGCCAGCAGACCTTATAACGGTGAAAAACTGTTTTTT
>TRBV18|TRBD2|-|TRBJ2-5
CASSPRARLAGDQETQYF
TGTGCCAGCTCACCACGGGCCAGACTAGCGGGAGACCAAGAGACCCAGTACTTC
>TRBV7-2|-|-|TRBJ2-1
CASSSRQVHEQFF
TGTGCCAGCAGCTCGCGACAGGTCCATGAGCAGTTCTTC
>TRBV28|-|-|TRBJ2-2
CASSGTPRRTGELFF
TGTGCCAGCAGTGGGACTCCACGGCGCACCGGGGAGCTGTTTTTT
>TRBV7-4|-|-|TRBJ2-1
CASSLVRSPYYNEQFF
TGTGCCAGCAGCTTAGTTCGCTCCCCCTACTACAATGAGCAGTTCTTC
>TRBV11-2|-|-|TRBJ2-5
CASSFGSQETQYF
TGTGCCAGCAGCTTTGGCTCCCAAGAGACCCAGTACTTC
>TRBV2|-|-|TRBJ2-3
CASSVSSTDTQYF
TGTGCCAGCAGTGTGAGTAGCACAGATACGCAGTATTTT
>TRBV29-1|TRBD1|few|TRBJ1-1
CSGGRTGPTEAFF
TGCAGCGGTGGAAGGACAGGGCCCACTGAAGCTTTCTTT
>TRBV5-1|-|once|TRBJ2-6
CASSLPALASGANVLTF
TGCGCCAGCAGCTTGCCAGCGCTCGCCTCTGGGGCCAACGTCCTGACTTTC
>TRBV5-1|TRBD2|-|TRBJ2-5
CASTLAGGGEETQYF
TGCGCCAGCACCTTAGCGGGAGGCGGGGAAGAGACCCAGTACTTC
>TRBV5-4|-|few|TRBJ2-2
CASSLVGPTGELFF
TGTGCCAGCAGCTTGGTTGGGCCGACCGGGGAGCTGTTTTTT
>TRBV30|TRBD1|-|TRBJ1-5
CAWSVDRGDQPQHF
TGTGCCTGGAGTGTAGACAGGGGGGATCAGCCCCAGCATTTT
>TRBV9|TRBD2|few|TRBJ2-7
CASSPGLAQLDTSYEQYF
TGTGCCAGCAGCCCGGGACTAGCCCAACTAGATACGTCCTACGAGCAGTACTTC
>TRBV4-1|-|-|TRBJ2-1
CASSQDPGFEQFF
TGCGCCAGCAGCCAAGATCCAGGGTTTGAGCAGTTCTTC
>TRBV21-1|-|once|TRBJ1-1
CASSKIRFWRAEAFF
TGTGCCAGCAGCAAGATCCGGTTCTGGAGGGCTGAAGCTTTCTTT
>TRBV14|-|-|TRBJ1-4
CASSPYQTLRGEKLFF
TGTGCCAGCAGCCCTTACCAGACCCTCAGGGGAGAAAAACTGTTTTTT
>TRBV5-1|TRBD2|-|TRBJ2-3
CASSIGTSGNTDTQYF
TGCGCCAGCAGCATCGGGACTAGCGGTAACACAGATACGCAGTATTTT
>TRBV2|TRBD2|-|TRBJ2-1
CASNLEGGLYNEQFF
TGTGCCAGCAACCTTGAGGGAGGGCTGTACAATGAGCAGTTCTTC
>TRBV28|TRBD2|-|TRBJ2-7
CASRPGTSASYEQYF
TGTGCCAGCAGACCAGGGACTAGCGCCTCCTACGAGCAGTACTTC
>TRBV18|-|-|TRBJ2-4
CASSPPGHLAKNIQYF
TGTGCCAGCTCACCCCCGGGACACCTAGCCAAAAACATTCAGTACTTC
>TRBV30|-|-|TRBJ2-5
CAWSVGAFGGKYETQYF
TGTGCCTGGAGTGTGGGGGCATTCGGGGGGAAATACGAGACCCAGTACTTC
>TRBV7-9|-|-|TRBJ1-1
CASSSRKTEAFF
TGTGCCAGCAGCTCGAGAAAGACTGAAGCTTTCTTT
>TRBV6-1|-|-|TRBJ2-2
CASSRETGELFF
TGTGCCAGCTCCAGGGAAACCGGGGAGCTGTTTTTT
>TRBV6-6|-|-|TRBJ2-6
CASSSLTVPGANVLTF
TGTGCCAGCAGTTCCTTGACAGTCCCTGGGGCCAACGTCCTGACTTTC
>TRBV9|-|-|TRBJ2-2
CASSPRQGGNTGELFF
TGTGCCAGCAGCCCCCGACAGGGAGGAAACACCGGGGAGCTGTTTTTT
>TRBV19|-|few|TRBJ1-5
CASSNPVGATNQPQHF
TGTGCCAGTAGTAACCCGGTAGGGGCCACAAATCAGCCCCAGCATTTT
>TRBV5-1|TRBD2|-|TRBJ2-2
CASSLQNSGRRGTGELFF
TGCGCCAGCAGCCTTCAGAATAGCGGGAGACGTGGGACCGGGGAGCTGTTTTTT
>TRBV7-8|TRBD2|-|TRBJ2-3
CAGSFRETSGSLGADTQYF
TGTGCCGGCAGCTTCCGTGAGACTAGCGGGAGCCTGGGCGCAGATACGCAGTATTTT